The rows below give T cell receptor beta chains drawn from one sample of a study of blood T cell repertoires in COVID-19. The table came from immunoSEQ multiplex PCR; TCRdb's copy has only in-frame clones and leaves some out. The profile covers more than 300,000 clones, with roughly 90% appearing a single time and about 7.3% taken by the ten largest. Material: peripheral blood. All receptors come from a woman in her 70s with COVID-19, enrolled during active disease. Both conserved end residues are part of each CDR3. D genes are given only for firm matches. Where a row states a size, it is once, few, many or the class of an expanded clone; other rows omit it.

d_call	clone_size	v_call	j_call	cdr3_nt	cdr3_aa
NA	NA	TRBV24-1	TRBJ1-1	TGTGCCACCAGTGATCCCTTCGGTATGAACACTGAAGCTTTCTTT	CATSDPFGMNTEAFF
NA	NA	TRBV2	TRBJ1-2	TGTGCCAGCAGTGAGGCCGGGAGTAACTATGGCTACACCTTC	CASSEAGSNYGYTF
NA	NA	TRBV2	TRBJ1-3	TGTGCCAGCAGTGACAGGGTAGTGACGGACACCATATATTTT	CASSDRVVTDTIYF
NA	NA	TRBV2	TRBJ1-1	TGTGCCAGCAGTGTCTCCACTGAAGCTTTCTTT	CASSVSTEAFF
TRBD1	NA	TRBV9	TRBJ2-3	TGTGCCAGCAGCGTAAAGACAGGGGGCAGGGATACGCAGTATTTT	CASSVKTGGRDTQYF
NA	NA	TRBV7-2	TRBJ1-2	TGTGCCAGCAGCTTACAGGGGATGGCAGACTATGGCTACACCTTC	CASSLQGMADYGYTF
TRBD1	NA	TRBV30	TRBJ1-2	TGTGCCTGGAGTCCCGACAGGGGGCAAGGCTACACCTTC	CAWSPDRGQGYTF
TRBD1	NA	TRBV7-9	TRBJ2-7	TGTGCCAGCAGCTTACCCCGCGGACAGGGGTCCGACGAGCAGTACTTC	CASSLPRGQGSDEQYF
NA	NA	TRBV25-1	TRBJ2-2	TGTGCCAGCAGTAGGCAGGGTAACACCGGGGAGCTGTTTTTT	CASSRQGNTGELFF
NA	NA	TRBV29-1	TRBJ1-2	TGCAGCGCTGTGACAGCCGCGGGCTACACCTTC	CSAVTAAGYTF
NA	NA	TRBV21-1	TRBJ2-3	TGTGCCAGCAGCGACTGGCCCCATGAAATCTGCTCTAGCACAGATACGCAGTATTTT	CASSDWPHEICSSTDTQYF
NA	NA	TRBV27	TRBJ2-7	TGTGCCAGCAGTCGAGTTGCAGGCTACGAGCAGTACTTC	CASSRVAGYEQYF
NA	NA	TRBV5-1	TRBJ2-7	TGCGCCAGCAGCCGGGGGACAGACCCCTACGAGCAGTACTTC	CASSRGTDPYEQYF
NA	NA	TRBV4-1	TRBJ1-2	TGCGCCAGCAGCCATCTCATACCGGGACAATCTAGTGGCTACACCTTC	CASSHLIPGQSSGYTF
TRBD1	NA	TRBV19	TRBJ1-2	TGTGCTTCGGCCCCAGGGGGTGAGACTTATGGCTACACCTTC	CASAPGGETYGYTF
NA	NA	TRBV19	TRBJ1-4	TGTGCCAGTAGTACGCCATGGGGAGCTTTCGAACTGTTTTTT	CASSTPWGAFELFF
NA	many	TRBV5-6	TRBJ1-5	TGTGCCCAAACGGGGGAGGGAGAGAGAGATAGCAATCAGCCCCAGCATTTT	CAQTGEGERDSNQPQHF
NA	once	TRBV7-2	TRBJ1-1	TGTGCCAGCAGCATTTCACAGGCGTCGAACACTGAAGCTTTCTTT	CASSISQASNTEAFF
TRBD1	NA	TRBV10-3	TRBJ1-3	TGTGCCATCAGGGGACAGGACTCTGGAAACACCATATATTTT	CAIRGQDSGNTIYF
NA	NA	TRBV6-5	TRBJ1-2	TGTGCCAGCAGTCCGCAAGTGAGCGGCTACACCTTC	CASSPQVSGYTF
TRBD2	once	TRBV6-2/TRBV6-3	TRBJ2-7	TGTGCCAGCAGTTACAAGGGAGGGCATCGGGGGGACGAGCAGTACTTC	CASSYKGGHRGDEQYF
NA	NA	TRBV28	TRBJ1-1	TGTGCCAGCAGTTTAGTGGGGGGAGATACTGAAGCTTTCTTT	CASSLVGGDTEAFF
TRBD2	NA	TRBV4-1	TRBJ2-5	TGCGCCAGCAGCCAAGGGACTAGCGCAGAGACCCAGTACTTC	CASSQGTSAETQYF
NA	NA	TRBV19	TRBJ2-2	TGTGCCAGTAGCCCTTTCCTTTTGACTGTCACCGGGGAGCTGTTTTTT	CASSPFLLTVTGELFF
NA	NA	TRBV7-9	TRBJ1-1	TGTGCCAGCAGCTCAGGGTACACTGAAGCTTTCTTT	CASSSGYTEAFF